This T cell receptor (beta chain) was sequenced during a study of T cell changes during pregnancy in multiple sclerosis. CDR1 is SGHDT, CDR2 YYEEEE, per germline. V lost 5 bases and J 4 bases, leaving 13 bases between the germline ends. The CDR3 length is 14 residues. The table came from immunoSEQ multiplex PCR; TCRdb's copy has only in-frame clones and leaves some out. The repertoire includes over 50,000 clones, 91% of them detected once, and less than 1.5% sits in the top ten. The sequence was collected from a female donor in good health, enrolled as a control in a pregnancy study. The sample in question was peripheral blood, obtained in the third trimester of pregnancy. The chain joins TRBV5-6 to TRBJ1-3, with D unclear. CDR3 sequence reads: CASRMTGVGNTIYF. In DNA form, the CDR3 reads TGTGCCAGCAGAATGACGGGTGTCGGAAACACCATATATTTT.